This TCR beta chain came from a study of beta chain features in type 1 diabetes. Study-wide findings and caveats: In all four CD4+ subsets, TCRB CDR3 length was significantly, moderately reduced in type 1 diabetes. Patients' naive, central memory and Treg TCRB repertoires seemed closer to one another than those of healthy donors.

Germline V lookup: CDR1 SEHNR, CDR2 FQNEAQ (reference sequence). The CDR3 runs 14 residues. The V and J ends lost 4 bases and 4 bases respectively, with 10 bases between them. Worth noting for this clone: Its antigen is unknown.

Expressed TCRB transcripts were sequenced after all isolated RNA was converted to cDNA. The average output of naive, central memory and regulatory T cell samples was approximately 3.7 million reads. This table comes from immunoSEQ multiplex PCR, and its TCRdb copy is limited to in-frame clones, with some not included. Here the sample spans 350,000 or so clones, 20% being singletons. Around 120 mL of blood, on average, came from one heparinised draw per donor. This TCR derives from a woman aged 18-30 years in good health. The sequencing sample was made of naive CD4+ T cells from blood. The V call is TRBV7-9, the J call TRBJ1-4, with no clear D. The CDR3 DNA follows: TGTGCCAGCAGCTCTAGAGGCCGTAATGAAAAACTGTTTTTT. Translation: CASSSRGRNEKLFF.